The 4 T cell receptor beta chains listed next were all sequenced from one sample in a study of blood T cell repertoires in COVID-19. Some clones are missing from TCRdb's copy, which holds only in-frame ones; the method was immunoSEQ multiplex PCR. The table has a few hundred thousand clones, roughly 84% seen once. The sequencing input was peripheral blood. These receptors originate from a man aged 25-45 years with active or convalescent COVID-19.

CDR3 DNA: TGTGCCAGCAGGGGCGGGATAGGGGACTCCTACGAGCAGTACTTC. Residues: CASRGGIGDSYEQYF. J is TRBJ2-7 and V is TRBV2; a weak D match, TRBD2 (6 bases). Trimming shortened V by 6 bases and J by 0 bases, and 15 bases separated the two germline ends. The CDR3 extends over 15 amino acids. The germline gives CDR1 SNHLY, CDR2 FYNNEI.

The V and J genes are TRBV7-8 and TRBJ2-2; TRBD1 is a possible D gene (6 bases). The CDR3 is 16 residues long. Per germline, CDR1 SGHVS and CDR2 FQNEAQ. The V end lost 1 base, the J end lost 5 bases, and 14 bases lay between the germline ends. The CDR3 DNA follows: TGTGCCAGCAGCTTAGGAGTCAGGGGATGGACCGGGGAGCTGTTTTTT. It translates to CASSLGVRGWTGELFF.

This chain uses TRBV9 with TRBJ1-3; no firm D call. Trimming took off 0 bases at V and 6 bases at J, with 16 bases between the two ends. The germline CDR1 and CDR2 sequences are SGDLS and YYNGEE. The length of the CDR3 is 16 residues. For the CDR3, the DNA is TGTGCCAGCAGCGTAGGGTTAGGAAGCGGTTCAAACACCATATATTTT. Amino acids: CASSVGLGSGSNTIYF.

The CDR3 nucleotides are TGTGCCAGCTCACCTCAGAAGATGTACCAAGAGACCCAGTACTTC. Protein: CASSPQKMYQETQYF. The genes are TRBV18 and TRBJ2-5; D is unclear. This CDR3 is 15 amino acids long. Germline V gene sequence: CDR1 KGHSH, CDR2 LQKENI. V lost 3 bases and J lost 0, with 11 bases in between.